The rows below give T cell receptor beta chains drawn from one sample of a study of blood T cell repertoires in COVID-19. Clones were read by immunoSEQ multiplex PCR, and TCRdb kept only the in-frame ones, dropping some. Of 150,000 to 200,000 clones listed, around 83% are singletons. The source material was peripheral blood. These TCRs come from a woman older than 75 in a cohort sampled during active or convalescent COVID-19. Each CDR3 is given with its conserved first and last residue. A D gene is named only where the DNA matches it firmly. Clone size is shown for a subset of rows, as once, few, many or a class of expanded clone.

abundance	d_gene	v_gene	j_gene	CDR3nt	CDR3aa
few	-	TRBV20-1	TRBJ2-5	TGCAGTGCTAGAATCAGGGGGACCCAGTACTTC	CSARIRGTQYF
-	TRBD2	TRBV19	TRBJ2-1	TGTGCCAGTAGCCTGGGACTAGCGGGAGTCTTGGGTGAGCAGTTCTTC	CASSLGLAGVLGEQFF
-	-	TRBV9	TRBJ2-2	TGTGCCAGCAGCTCCCGACTTGTCACCGGGGAGCTGTTTTTT	CASSSRLVTGELFF
-	TRBD1	TRBV19	TRBJ1-2	TGTGCCAGCCAGGGGGGCCCCAATGATGGCTACACCTTC	CASQGGPNDGYTF
-	-	TRBV7-9	TRBJ1-2	TGTGCCAGCAGGGTTTCCGGGACACCGTATGGCTACACCTTC	CASRVSGTPYGYTF
-	-	TRBV5-4	TRBJ1-4	TGTGCCAGCAGAGACTGGGGGGGCGGGAATGAAAAACTGTTTTTT	CASRDWGGGNEKLFF
-	TRBD2	TRBV19	TRBJ2-3	TGTGCCAGTAAGAGCGGGAACTCAGATACGCAGTATTTT	CASKSGNSDTQYF
-	TRBD1	TRBV28	TRBJ1-4	TGTGCCAGCAGTCCCTCAGGGGGGAAGAATGAAAAACTGTTTTTT	CASSPSGGKNEKLFF
once	-	TRBV5-1	TRBJ1-1	TGCGCCAGCAGCGCGAGCCGGGGTCAGACTGAAGCTTTCTTT	CASSASRGQTEAFF
-	TRBD2	TRBV3-1/TRBV3-2	TRBJ2-1	TGTGCCAGCAGCCAAGGCGGGGGATACAATGAGCAGTTCTTC	CASSQGGGYNEQFF
-	-	TRBV5-1	TRBJ1-5	TGCGCCAGCAGCATACAGGGTGGCGGCCAGCCCCAGCATTTT	CASSIQGGGQPQHF
-	TRBD1	TRBV19	TRBJ2-4	TGTGCCAGTAGGCGTACAGGGGGCCCATCCAAAAACATTCAGTACTTC	CASRRTGGPSKNIQYF
once	TRBD2	TRBV30	TRBJ2-5	TGTGCCTGGAGTGTATTCCGCGGGGGGTCAGAGACCCAGTACTTC	CAWSVFRGGSETQYF
-	TRBD1	TRBV15	TRBJ1-2	TGTGCCACCAGCAGAGAACAGGGGACTTATGGCTACACCTTC	CATSREQGTYGYTF
once	-	TRBV6-5	TRBJ1-3	TGTGCCAGCAGGGAGCAAGTGAGCTCTGGAAACACCATATATTTT	CASREQVSSGNTIYF
-	-	TRBV4-3	TRBJ2-1	TGCGCCAGCAGCCAAGATGTAGTCTATGAGCAGTTCTTC	CASSQDVVYEQFF
-	-	TRBV19	TRBJ2-7	TGTGCCAGTAGTATGAATTACGAGCCCAGGGGCTACGAGCAGTACTTC	CASSMNYEPRGYEQYF